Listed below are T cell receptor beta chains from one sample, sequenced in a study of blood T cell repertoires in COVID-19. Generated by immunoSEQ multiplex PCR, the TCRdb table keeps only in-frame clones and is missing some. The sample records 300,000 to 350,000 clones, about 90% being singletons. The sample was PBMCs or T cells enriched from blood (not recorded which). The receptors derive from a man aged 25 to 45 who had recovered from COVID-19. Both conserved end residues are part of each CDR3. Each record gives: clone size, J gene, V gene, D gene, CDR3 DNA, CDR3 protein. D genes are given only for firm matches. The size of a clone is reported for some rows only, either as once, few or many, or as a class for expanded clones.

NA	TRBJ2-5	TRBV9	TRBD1	TGTGCCAGCAGCGACCCGCCCGGGACAGGGGAAGAGACCCAGTACTTC	CASSDPPGTGEETQYF
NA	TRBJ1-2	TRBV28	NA	TGTGCCAGCAGTTTATGGGTGGAGGGCTACACCTTC	CASSLWVEGYTF
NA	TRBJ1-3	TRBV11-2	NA	TGTGCCAGCAGCTTGGCAGGGGGAAACACCATATATTTT	CASSLAGGNTIYF
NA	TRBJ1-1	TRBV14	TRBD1	TGTGCCAGCAGCCAGAGGACCTTCTCGGGAGGGGGCGGTGAAGCTTTCTTT	CASSQRTFSGGGGEAFF
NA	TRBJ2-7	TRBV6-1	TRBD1	TGTGCCAGCAGTGACGGTCGACAGGGCTACGAGCAGTACTTC	CASSDGRQGYEQYF
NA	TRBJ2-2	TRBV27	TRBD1	TGTGCCAGCAGTTTCGGGACAGGAGACACCGGGGAGCTGTTTTTT	CASSFGTGDTGELFF
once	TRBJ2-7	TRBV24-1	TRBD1	TGTGCCACCAGTGTAGGAAGGGGGCAATCCTACGAGCAGTACTTC	CATSVGRGQSYEQYF
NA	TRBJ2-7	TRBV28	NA	TGTGCCAGCAGGATACAAAGAAGCTACGAGCAGTACTTC	CASRIQRSYEQYF
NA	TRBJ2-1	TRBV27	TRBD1	TGTGCCAGCATCAGCCTGGGACAGGGGAGAAATGAGCAGTTCTTC	CASISLGQGRNEQFF
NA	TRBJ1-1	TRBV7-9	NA	TGTGCCAGCAGCTTCCTCAGGCAGAGGGAGGCTGAAGCTTTCTTT	CASSFLRQREAEAFF
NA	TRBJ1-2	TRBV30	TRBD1	TGTGCCTGGAGTGTGGGTTCAGGGGGAGGCTACACCTTC	CAWSVGSGGGYTF
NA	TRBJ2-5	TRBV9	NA	TGTGCCAGCAGCGTGTCTAGAGAGATCGGAGAGACCCAGTACTTC	CASSVSREIGETQYF
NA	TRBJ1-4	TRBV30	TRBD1	TGTGCCTGGAGTGTGGCAGGGGGCAACAATGAAAAACTGTTTTTT	CAWSVAGGNNEKLFF
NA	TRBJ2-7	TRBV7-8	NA	TGTGCCAGCAGCCCACGTGGAGGGCGCTCCTACGAGCAGTACTTC	CASSPRGGRSYEQYF
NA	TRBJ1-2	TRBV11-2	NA	TGTGCCAGCACCCAGGCGGGTCCCCGCCTCTATGGCTACACCTTC	CASTQAGPRLYGYTF
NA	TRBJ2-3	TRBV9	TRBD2	TGTGCCAGCAGCGTAGAGGCTAGCGGGGGGTGGACGCAGTATTTT	CASSVEASGGWTQYF